Listed here are 23 T cell receptor beta chains from one sample, sequenced in a study of cytomegalovirus exposure and HLA in healthy donors (dated by TCRdb to about 2017). The receptor library was made with the immunoSEQ multiplex PCR assay. A mixture of 60 forward primers for TCR Vbeta segments and 13 reverse primers for TCR Jbeta segments was used in the multiplex PCR. What TCRdb holds here is the immuneACCESS table cut down to in-frame rearrangements. Part of the clones is not present; checked against another copy, under half of the missing clones reflect an unresolved V gene, and the others are unexplained. This sample comprises about 150,000 clones, about 80% of them detected only once. Around 14% of the sample is taken by the ten largest. The material sequenced was PBMCs. The source of these receptors is a woman in her forties in good health and CMV-seronegative.

The chain combines TRBV19 with TRBJ2-7; 8 bases fit TRBD2. Unmatched junction bases numbered 8, after V lost 7 bases and J lost 6 bases. CDR3 length: 13 amino acids. CDR1 is LNHDA, CDR2 SQIVND, per germline (reference sequence). CDR3: CASNHGRESEQYF. DNA for the CDR3: TGTGCCAGTAATCACGGGAGGGAATCCGAGCAGTACTTC.

The chain couples TRBV7-9 to TRBJ1-5, with D uncertain. The V and J ends lost 1 base and 3 bases respectively, with 7 bases between them. Germline V gene lookup returns CDR1 SEHNR and CDR2 FQNEAQ (reference sequence). The CDR3 totals 14 residues. Here the CDR3 reads CASSLVADNQPQHF. The CDR3 coding sequence is TGTGCCAGCAGCTTAGTGGCAGACAATCAGCCCCAGCATTTT.

The chain is built from TRBV9 and TRBJ2-3; 9 nucleotides line up with TRBD2. V shed 4 bases, J shed 4 bases, and the junction held 10 bases outside the gene matches. Germline CDR1 is SGDLS and CDR2 is YYNGEE. This CDR3 spans 16 amino acids. The CDR3 loop reads CASSILIAGAADTQYF. The CDR3 DNA follows: TGTGCCAGCAGCATTTTAATAGCGGGAGCAGCAGATACGCAGTATTTT.

This chain uses TRBV5-1 with TRBJ2-5, with D uncertain. The CDR3 is 13 amino acids. V shed 2 bases and J shed 1 base, with 6 bases lying between them. Germline CDR1 SGHRS, CDR2 YFSETQ. The CDR3 protein is CASSFVVQETQYF. The CDR3 coding sequence is TGCGCCAGCAGCTTCGTTGTCCAAGAGACCCAGTACTTC. The full variable domain, in which reference TRBV5-1 and TRBJ2-5 provide the parts outside the CDR3, is KAGVTQTPRYLIKTRGQQVTLSCSPISGHRSVSWYQQTPGQGLQFLFEYFSETQRNKGNFPGRFSGRQFSNSRSEMNVSTLELGDSALYLCASSFVVQETQYFGPGTRLLVL.

The V gene is TRBV5-5, the J gene TRBJ2-7; D uncertain. The germline V and J ends were trimmed by 0 bases and 2 bases, with 9 bases remaining between them. The CDR3 sequence is 14 residues long. Germline CDR1 and CDR2: SGHKS and YYEKEE (reference sequence). CDR3 DNA sequence: TGTGCCAGCAGCTTGGTGCCGCCGGCCTACGAGCAGTACTTC. It specifies CASSLVPPAYEQYF. The variable domain in full, with the rest retrieved from reference TRBV5-5 and TRBJ2-7, is DAGVTQSPTHLIKTRGQQVTLRCSPISGHKSVSWYQQVLGQGPQFIFQYYEKEERGRGNFPDRFSARQFPNYSSELNVNALLLGDSALYLCASSLVPPAYEQYFGPGTRLTVT.

The chain combines TRBV7-2 with TRBJ2-7, with D hard to call. The ends were cut back, 5 bases at V and 2 bases at J, with 19 bases in the middle. CDR1 is SGHTA, CDR2 FQGNSA, per germline. The CDR3 has 16 residues. The CDR3 DNA is TGTGCCAGCAGCCCGCATACTGCAACAGATCCCTACGAGCAGTACTTC. It specifies CASSPHTATDPYEQYF.

The chain recombines TRBV19 with TRBJ1-3, with 7 bases matching TRBD1. V trimming: 10 bases; J trimming: 4 bases; junction bases outside the gene matches: 7. Germline V lookup: CDR1 LNHDA, CDR2 SQIVND (reference sequence). This CDR3 spans 13 amino acids. The CDR3 sequence: CATATGTGNTIYF. CDR3 sequence (DNA): TGTGCCACCGCGACAGGGACCGGAAACACCATATATTTT. Together with reference TRBV19 and TRBJ1-3, the CDR3 gives the full variable domain: DGGITQSPKYLFRKEGQNVTLSCEQNLNHDAMYWYRQDPGQGLRLIYYSQIVNDFQKGDIAEGYSVSREKKESFPLTVTSAQKNPTAFYLCATATGTGNTIYFGEGSWLTVV.

This clone occurred once. This chain connects TRBV19 to TRBJ1-2; D may be TRBD1 (6 bases). V was cut by 7 bases and J by 8 bases, with 17 bases left in between. The CDR3 has 13 amino acids. Germline-derived CDR1 and CDR2 are LNHDA and SQIVND (reference sequence). CDR3 DNA sequence: TGTGCCAGTACACAGGGACTAAGAAGGGGCTACACCTTC. This gives the protein CASTQGLRRGYTF.

The chain has TRBV7-9 and TRBJ1-1, with D tentatively TRBD1 (5 bases). The CDR3 has 15 residues. Germline values: CDR1 SEHNR, CDR2 FQNEAQ (reference sequence). Trimming removed 1 base from V and 5 bases from J, with 14 bases in between. CDR3 residues: CASSLGGGGETEAFF. CDR3 in DNA: TGTGCCAGCAGCTTAGGAGGCGGGGGGGAAACTGAAGCTTTCTTT.

In this sample, this clone turned up once. The DNA of the CDR3 is TGCAGCGGTCTAGCGGGAGCCCCCTACAATGAGCAGTTCTTC. It specifies CSGLAGAPYNEQFF. The rearrangement links TRBV29-1 to TRBJ2-1; 10 bases map to TRBD2. CDR1 is SQVTM and CDR2 is ANQGSEA in the germline V gene. The CDR3 has 14 amino acids. The J segment lost 2 bases and the V segment lost 7 bases, leaving 5 bases of the junction unmatched.

The chain recombines TRBV4-3 with TRBJ1-3; no firm D call. V gave up 2 bases and J gave up 2 bases, with 10 bases separating them. There are 15 residues in the CDR3. CDR1 LGHNA and CDR2 YSLEER come from the germline V gene. CDR3 in amino acids: CASSQTGSPGNTIYF. DNA for the CDR3: TGCGCCAGCAGCCAAACCGGGAGCCCTGGAAACACCATATATTTT.

The chain combines TRBV28 with TRBJ1-5, with TRBD1 matching 8 bases. The CDR3 covers 15 residues. CDR1 and CDR2 from the germline V gene are MDHEN and SYDVKM. Germline trimming cut 6 bases from V and 1 base from J; bases unmatched to any gene: 5. CDR3 nucleotides: TGTGCCAGCAGCTACAGGGGGACAAGCAATCAGCCCCAGCATTTT. This gives the protein CASSYRGTSNQPQHF.

This sequence joins TRBV9 and TRBJ2-1; 11 bases are a match to TRBD2. CDR3 length equals 16 residues. J gave up 6 bases and V 4 bases, and 9 bases lay outside the gene matches. Per the germline V gene, CDR1 is SGDLS and CDR2 is YYNGEE. CDR3 sequence (DNA): TGTGCCAGCAGCCCTCGACTAGCGGGATCAACCAATGAGCAGTTCTTC. It is translated as CASSPRLAGSTNEQFF.

The J gene is TRBJ2-5, the V gene TRBV7-3; no clear D. V lost 0 bases, J lost 5 bases, and 4 bases lay in between. Germline V gene data show CDR1 as SGHTA and CDR2 as FQGTGA. There are 12 residues in the CDR3. The CDR3 loop is CASSLTPETQYF. In DNA form, the CDR3 reads TGTGCCAGCAGCTTAACTCCGGAGACCCAGTACTTC. The whole variable domain, filled in from reference TRBV7-3 and TRBJ2-5, reads GAGVSQTPSNKVTEKGKYVELRCDPISGHTALYWYRQSLGQGPEFLIYFQGTGAADDSGLPNDRFFAVRPEGSVSTLKIQRTERGDSAVYLCASSLTPETQYFGPGTRLLVL.

The chain uses TRBV28 and TRBJ1-1; D is undetermined. CDR3 length: 13 residues. V dropped 2 bases and J dropped 5 bases, with 9 bases sitting between them. Germline V gene data show CDR1 as MDHEN and CDR2 as SYDVKM. CDR3 sequence: CASSLPRETEAFF. CDR3 DNA: TGTGCCAGCAGTTTACCCCGGGAGACTGAAGCTTTCTTT.

J is TRBJ2-7 and V is TRBV6-6; TRBD1 matches 9 bases. V was clipped by 11 bases and J by 2 bases; unmatched bases: 13. CDR1 and CDR2 from the germline V gene are MNHNY and SVGAGI (reference sequence). The CDR3 is 15 amino acids. The CDR3 nucleotides read TGTGCCTGCACCCTAGGAACAGGGGGCCCCTACGAGCAGTACTTC. Translated, it gives CACTLGTGGPYEQYF.

J is TRBJ1-1 and V is TRBV10-3, with TRBD1 matching 9 bases. The CDR3 is made up of 15 amino acids. V lost 2 bases, J lost 4 bases, and 5 bases stayed unmatched. Germline V lookup: CDR1 ENHRY, CDR2 SYGVKD. CDR3: CAISERGQGITEAFF. CDR3 nucleotide sequence: TGTGCCATCAGTGAGCGAGGACAGGGGATCACTGAAGCTTTCTTT.

The gene calls are TRBV7-3 and TRBJ2-1; possible D gene TRBD1, 5 bases. CDR3 length: 13 amino acids. Germline V gene data show CDR1 as SGHTA and CDR2 as FQGTGA. The germline V and J ends were trimmed by 3 bases and 7 bases, with 10 bases remaining between them. For the CDR3, the DNA is TGTGCCAGCAGCTTTACCCGACAGAATGAGCAGTTCTTC. This gives the protein CASSFTRQNEQFF.

The J gene is TRBJ2-3, the V gene TRBV7-3, with 10 bases matching TRBD2. The J segment lost 2 bases and the V segment lost 0 bases, leaving 2 bases of the junction unmatched. The CDR3 length is 16 residues. Looked up from germline, CDR1 is SGHTA and CDR2 is FQGTGA. The DNA of the CDR3 is TGTGCCAGCAGCTTAACAGCGGGGGGGCACACAGATACGCAGTATTTT. It specifies CASSLTAGGHTDTQYF.

The rearrangement joins TRBV28 to TRBJ2-3; 8 bases are shared with TRBD2. Trimming at V came to 7 bases and at J to 6 bases, leaving 18 bases not matched to a gene. The germline CDR1 and CDR2 sequences are MDHEN and SYDVKM. The CDR3 totals 17 residues. CDR3 sequence reads: CASTEPRMAGGGDTQYF. The CDR3 DNA reads as TGTGCCAGCACCGAACCCCGCATGGCGGGAGGCGGGGATACGCAGTATTTT. The variable domain in full, completed from reference TRBV28 and TRBJ2-3, reads DVKVTQSSRYLVKRTGEKVFLECVQDMDHENMFWYRQDPGLGLRLIYFSYDVKMKEKGDIPEGYSVSREKKERFSLILESASTNQTSMYLCASTEPRMAGGGDTQYFGPGTRLTVL.

The chain recombines TRBV10-1 with TRBJ2-1; the D gene is possibly TRBD2 (7 bases). There are 12 residues in the CDR3. Germline CDR1 is WNHNN and CDR2 is SYGVQD (reference sequence). V was clipped by 8 bases and J by 7 bases, with 12 bases between them. In DNA, the CDR3 is TGCGCCAGCGGGGGGGCCATAAATGAGCAGTTCTTC. Its translation is CASGGAINEQFF.

In its sample, this clone was seen a few times. The CDR3 sequence is CASSLLGSLTGELFF. The CDR3, as DNA: TGTGCCAGCAGCTTATTGGGCTCCCTCACCGGGGAGCTGTTTTTT. The V gene is TRBV7-9, the J gene TRBJ2-2; the D is unclear. The CDR3 contains 15 residues. The V end was cut by 2 bases, the J end by 4 bases, with 11 bases between. The V gene's germline CDR1 is SEHNR and CDR2 FQNEAQ (reference sequence).

The DNA for the CDR3 is TGTGCCAGCAGCCTGGACAACAACTATGGCTACACCTTC. Translated: CASSLDNNYGYTF. The genes are TRBV9 and TRBJ1-2, with a weak D call TRBD1 (5 bases). CDR1 SGDLS and CDR2 YYNGEE come from the germline V gene. The CDR3 has 13 residues. The V gene lost 4 bases and the J gene lost 2 bases, with 9 bases spanning the gap.